This T cell receptor (beta chain) was identified during a study of CD8 T cells in ankylosing spondylitis. V lost 2 bases and J 1 base, leaving 9 bases between the germline ends. The CDR3 loop spans 14 amino acids. CDR1 is SGHRS, CDR2 YFSETQ, per germline. The study, taken as a whole, reports: There was a TCR beta motif, made of several highly homologous variants, that appeared characteristic of ankylosing spondylitis blood. Clones linked to disease were reported to show significant enrichment in matched ankylosing spondylitis synovial fluid.

Using quantitative 5'-RACE with molecular barcodes, the authors made TCR beta libraries. A single record per CDR3 protein comes from TCRdb applying MiXCR to the 5' RACE reads. The sample lists more than 400,000 distinct CDR3 sequences; under 5.5% were seen once. In its sample, this clonotype was seen many times. Its antigen is unidentified. Specimen: blood, either unsorted or a sorted T cell fraction (not recorded which). This receptor was identified in a male donor with ankylosing spondylitis. V gene TRBV5-1 combines with J gene TRBJ1-1; D is possibly TRBD1 (6 bases). This CDR3 is CASSFPTGNTEAFF. The CDR3 nucleotides read TGCGCCAGCAGCTTCCCGACAGGGAACACTGAAGCTTTCTTT.